This record looks at one T cell receptor beta chain sequence and its context. As handled by the study authors: Cell counts per sample came from amplifying reference gene primers. Generated by immunoSEQ multiplex PCR, the TCRdb table keeps only in-frame clones and is missing some. The V and J calls and clone size were taken over from that table, and D and trimming were inferred from the DNA. The data hold just over 150,000 clones, with less than 85% observed a single time. These data are taken from a study of blood T cell repertoires in COVID-19. The wider study: From the United States, Italy and Spain came samples of acute and convalescent COVID-19. T cells, B-cell-depleted T cells, or PBMCs provided the cDNA or gDNA that served as material.

Material for sequencing was peripheral blood. The receptor was derived from a human donor with acute or convalescent COVID-19. The donor label of this sample is uncertain.

The CDR3 sequence: CASSQVMGSYGYTF. The CDR3 DNA reads TGTGCCAGCAGCCAAGTGATGGGGAGCTATGGCTACACCTTC. The chain joins TRBV3-1 (or the pseudogene TRBV3-2) to TRBJ1-2; D not resolved. V was shortened by 1 base and J by 4 bases, with 10 bases between the two germline ends. The CDR3 has 14 amino acids. CDR1 LGHDT and CDR2 YNNKEL come from the germline V gene (reference sequence).